This entry lists 13 T cell receptor beta chains sequenced from one sample in a study of OX40 agonist ivuxolimab in advanced cancers. This table comes from immunoSEQ multiplex PCR, and its TCRdb copy is limited to in-frame clones, with some not included. The sample has over 35,000 clones, 70% to 85% seen once. Material: CD4+ or CD8+ T cells sorted from blood, obtained in a trial of the OX40 agonist ivuxolimab. Receptor source: an adult with an advanced solid tumor such as melanoma, head and neck, liver or kidney cancer.

This clone appeared a few times. The chain recombines TRBV4-3 with TRBJ1-1, with D unclear. Trimming shortened V by 0 bases and J by 0 bases, and 11 bases separated the two germline ends. CDR1 is LGHNA and CDR2 is YSLEER in the germline V gene. This CDR3 has 16 amino acids. CDR3 protein: CASSQDLSRMNTEAFF. CDR3 sequence (DNA): TGCGCCAGCAGCCAAGACCTCAGTAGGATGAACACTGAAGCTTTCTTT.

In nucleotides, the CDR3 is TGTGCCAGCAGGGACTACCAAGAGACCCAGTACTTC. It encodes CASRDYQETQYF. The gene calls are TRBV7-9 and TRBJ2-5, with D possibly matching TRBD2 (5 bases). Germline CDR1 reads SEHNR; CDR2 reads FQNEAQ (reference sequence). Trimming shortened V by 6 bases and J by 0 bases, and 5 bases separated the two germline ends. This CDR3 region has 12 residues.

This rearrangement joins TRBV9 to TRBJ2-7; 9 positions agree with TRBD2. CDR1 is SGDLS, CDR2 YYNGEE, per germline. The CDR3 loop spans 15 amino acids. V lost 3 bases and J lost 4; bases outside the gene matches: 8. DNA for the CDR3: TGTGCCAGCAGCGAGGAAGCGGGGGGCAGGTACGAGCAGTACTTC. Translation gives CASSEEAGGRYEQYF.

The chain is built from TRBV27 and TRBJ1-1, with 7 bases identical to TRBD1. Germline V gene sequence: CDR1 MNHEY, CDR2 SMNVEV (reference sequence). The CDR3 extends over 15 amino acids. V shed 7 bases, J shed 4 bases, and the junction held 12 bases outside the gene matches. The CDR3 loop is CASIPRGIGFTEAFF. CDR3 DNA: TGTGCCAGCATCCCCAGGGGGATAGGGTTCACTGAAGCTTTCTTT.

This chain uses TRBV7-2 with TRBJ1-5; no reliable D call. Germline V gene sequence: CDR1 SGHTA, CDR2 FQGNSA. The V end lost 5 bases, the J end lost 1 base, and 12 bases lay between the germline ends. This CDR3 has 15 amino acids. CDR3 sequence: CASSTGYTSNQPQHF. In DNA form, the CDR3 reads TGTGCCAGCAGCACGGGGTACACAAGCAATCAGCCCCAGCATTTT.

The chain employs TRBV4-1 and TRBJ1-1; no reliable D call. V shed 5 bases and J shed 8 bases, with 18 bases lying between them. Germline V gives CDR1 MGHRA, CDR2 YSYEKL. CDR3 length: 14 residues. The CDR3 DNA reads TGCGCCAGCAGCTTGGTCGGCGGGATGGCGGAAGCTTTCTTT. This sequence encodes CASSLVGGMAEAFF.

The chain uses TRBV5-4 and TRBJ1-3, with D tentatively TRBD1 (6 bases). The CDR3 runs 17 residues. V lost 0 bases to trimming and J lost 4 bases, with 17 bases between them. Per the germline V gene, CDR1 is SGHNT and CDR2 is YYREEE (reference sequence). The CDR3: CASSLGSGGAGGNTIYF. The CDR3 DNA follows: TGTGCCAGCAGCTTGGGTTCGGGGGGCGCGGGCGGAAACACCATATATTTT.

The V call is TRBV2, the J call TRBJ2-7; TRBD2 agrees at 8 bases. V shed 9 bases, J shed 1 base, and the junction held 14 bases outside the gene matches. This CDR3 has 16 amino acids. CDR1 SNHLY and CDR2 FYNNEI come from the germline V gene. The CDR3 sequence is CASPALAERGSYEQYF. Here the CDR3 DNA reads TGTGCCAGTCCGGCACTAGCGGAAAGGGGGTCCTACGAGCAGTACTTC.

The rearrangement links TRBV5-1 to TRBJ1-3; D remains unclear. Germline CDR1 and CDR2: SGHRS and YFSETQ. V gave up 4 bases and J gave up 4 bases, with 9 bases separating them. This CDR3 has 13 residues. The CDR3 nucleotides read TGCGCCAGCAGCGCCCGCCCAGGAAACACCATATATTTT. It encodes CASSARPGNTIYF.

The rearrangement links TRBV5-1 to TRBJ2-3; TRBD2 agrees at 12 bases. This CDR3 has 16 residues. V was clipped by 4 bases and J by 0 bases; unmatched bases: 3. Germline V lookup: CDR1 SGHRS, CDR2 YFSETQ. The CDR3 region has the DNA TGCGCCAGCAGCGCCGGGACTAGCGGGAGCACAGATACGCAGTATTTT. Amino acid sequence: CASSAGTSGSTDTQYF. The whole variable domain, remainder taken from reference TRBV5-1 and TRBJ2-3, is KAGVTQTPRYLIKTRGQQVTLSCSPISGHRSVSWYQQTPGQGLQFLFEYFSETQRNKGNFPGRFSGRQFSNSRSEMNVSTLELGDSALYLCASSAGTSGSTDTQYFGPGTRLTVL.

V and J are TRBV18 and TRBJ1-1; no definite D call. Germline assignment: CDR1 KGHSH and CDR2 LQKENI. CDR3 length: 13 amino acids. Trimming took 6 bases from V and 3 from J, leaving 11 bases between them. The CDR3: CASSDGRDTEAFF. The CDR3 DNA is TGTGCCAGCTCTGACGGGAGGGACACTGAAGCTTTCTTT.

This chain joins TRBV5-4 and TRBJ2-3; 11 bases agree with TRBD2. V lost 4 bases to trimming and J lost 3 bases; unmatched junction nucleotides: 4. The CDR3 consists of 15 residues. The germline CDR1 and CDR2 sequences are SGHNT and YYREEE (reference sequence). DNA of the CDR3: TGTGCCAGCAGCCTAGCGGGGGGCGCAACAGATACGCAGTATTTT. The encoded protein is CASSLAGGATDTQYF. Based on the CDR3 plus reference TRBV5-4 and TRBJ2-3, the full variable domain is ETGVTQSPTHLIKTRGQQVTLRCSSQSGHNTVSWYQQALGQGPQFIFQYYREEENGRGNFPPRFSGLQFPNYSSELNVNALELDDSALYLCASSLAGGATDTQYFGPGTRLTVL.

The chain recombines TRBV6-4 with TRBJ2-2; 9 bases are shared with TRBD1. Germline-derived CDR1 and CDR2 are MRHNA and SNTAGT. The CDR3 extends over 14 amino acids. V was clipped by 6 bases and J by 7 bases; unmatched bases: 6. CDR3 in DNA: TGTGCCAGCAGACCCGGGACAGGGAGCGGGGAGCTGTTTTTT. Protein sequence: CASRPGTGSGELFF.